The sequence of this T cell receptor (beta chain) was determined in a study of CD8+ T cells in alopecia areata. Study at large: Dosing spanned 6 to 18 months on tofacitinib, then 6 months off drug. Broader study findings: Sharing of TCR sequences between patients (possibly for HLA-related reasons) was less clear than in mice.

Germline values: CDR1 GTSNPN, CDR2 SVGIG (reference sequence). The V end was cut by 3 bases, the J end by 8 bases, with 13 bases between. CDR3 length: 12 amino acids. The investigators collected lesional scalp punch biopsies and peripheral blood from alopecia areata patients. cDNA reverse transcribed from extracted RNA served as the sequencing template. This table comes from immunoSEQ multiplex PCR, and its TCRdb copy is limited to in-frame clones, with some not included. This sample carries 110,000 to 150,000 clones, roughly 50% of them seen once, and the ten largest clones take about 6.8%. With respect to this clone: Antigen unknown.

The sequence derives from a human donor with alopecia areata. The source was CD4+ T cells sorted from blood, collected at week 0. The genes are TRBV30 and TRBJ1-1, with D tentatively TRBD1 (6 bases). CDR3 sequence: CAWSANGGEAFF. The CDR3 nucleotides are TGTGCCTGGAGCGCCAACGGGGGCGAAGCTTTCTTT.